This T cell receptor beta chain was identified in a study of shared clonotypes between healthy human individuals. Whole-study results and caveats: In the sorted subsets, rarefaction showed sequencing was incomplete despite large depth.

This CDR3 comprises 19 residues. The trim removed 0 bases at V and 1 base at J, leaving 8 bases unmatched. Germline-derived CDR1 and CDR2 are SGDLS and YYNGEE. Naive CD8 cells lacked CD45RO and underwent positive selection for CCR7, leaving out terminally differentiated effector memory CD45RA+ cells. Of note for this clone: Its antigen is unknown.

The assay ran at deep level. Assay used: immunoSEQ multiplex PCR; TCRdb lists only in-frame clones, some missing. The sample lists some 2.1 million clones, 93% occurring once. J is TRBJ2-2 and V is TRBV9; 11 bases are shared with TRBD2. This clonotype originated in a man aged 18-30 years in good health. Some clones in this sample may be carry-over from other donors' samples. The sequencing input was naive CD8+ T cells from PBMCs. The CDR3 spells CASSVALAGEVRNTGELFF. CDR3 coding DNA: TGTGCCAGCAGCGTAGCACTAGCGGGAGAGGTGCGGAACACCGGGGAGCTGTTTTTT.